This T cell receptor beta chain came from a study of T cell responses to AZD1222 COVID-19 vaccine. Sequencing used immunoSEQ multiplex PCR; TCRdb keeps in-frame clones, though not all of them. Of 120,000 or so clones listed, 86% are singletons. The receptor comes from an adult who received the AZD1222 COVID-19 vaccine. Specimen: peripheral blood, collected 28 days after the second AZD1222 dose.

CDR3 sequence reads: CASTAENTEAFF. CDR3 DNA: TGTGCCAGCACAGCAGAGAACACTGAAGCTTTCTTT. The chain recombines TRBV7-9 with TRBJ1-1; no clear D. The CDR3 has 12 amino acids. Germline lookup yields CDR1 SEHNR and CDR2 FQNEAQ (reference sequence). Trimming removed 7 bases at V and 1 base at J, with 7 bases between.